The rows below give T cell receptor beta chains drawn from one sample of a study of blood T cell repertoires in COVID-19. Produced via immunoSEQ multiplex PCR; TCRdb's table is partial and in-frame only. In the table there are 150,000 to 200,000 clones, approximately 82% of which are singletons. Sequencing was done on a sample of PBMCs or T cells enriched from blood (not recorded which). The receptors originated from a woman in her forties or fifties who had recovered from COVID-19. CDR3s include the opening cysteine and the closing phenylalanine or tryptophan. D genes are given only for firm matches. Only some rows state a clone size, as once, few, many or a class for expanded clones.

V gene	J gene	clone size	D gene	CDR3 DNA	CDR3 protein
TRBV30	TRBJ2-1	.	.	TGTGCCTGGAGTGTAGACGGAGGTGAGCAGTTCTTC	CAWSVDGGEQFF
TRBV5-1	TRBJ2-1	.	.	TGCGCCAGCAGCACACAAAGCTCCTACAATGAGCAGTTCTTC	CASSTQSSYNEQFF
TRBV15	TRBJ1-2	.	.	TGTGCCACCAGCAATGAGGGCCTGGGGTGGTATGGCTACACCTTC	CATSNEGLGWYGYTF
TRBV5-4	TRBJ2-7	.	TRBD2	TGTGCCAGCAGCTTGGGCGGTAGCGGGAGCCCCTACGAGCAGTACTTC	CASSLGGSGSPYEQYF
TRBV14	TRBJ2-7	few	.	TGTGCCAGCAGCCAAGTAGGCGGTTTGGAGCAGTACTTC	CASSQVGGLEQYF
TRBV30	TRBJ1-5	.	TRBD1	TGTGCCTGGAGTGTCGATACAGGGGGCGGGAATCAGCCCCAGCATTTT	CAWSVDTGGGNQPQHF
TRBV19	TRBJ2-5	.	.	TGTGCCAGTAGAGAACTAGCAGGAAGCCAAGAGACCCAGTACTTC	CASRELAGSQETQYF
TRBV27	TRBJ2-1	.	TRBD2	TGTGCCAGCAGTTCGGGGACTAGCGGAATCAATGAGCAGTTCTTC	CASSSGTSGINEQFF
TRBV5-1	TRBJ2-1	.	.	TGCGCCAGCAGCTTGACCGGGAGCTCCTACAATGAGCAGTTCTTC	CASSLTGSSYNEQFF
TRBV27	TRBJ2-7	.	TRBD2	TGTGCCAGCAGTCCCCTGCAGCGGGGCCTGGGAGAGCAGTACTTC	CASSPLQRGLGEQYF
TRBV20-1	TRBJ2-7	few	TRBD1	TGCAGTGCTTCGGACAGGGCCGAGCAGTACTTC	CSASDRAEQYF
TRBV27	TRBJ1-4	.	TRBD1	TGTGCCAGCAGTTCTCCGGGACAGGGGGCTAAAAAACTGTTTTTT	CASSSPGQGAKKLFF
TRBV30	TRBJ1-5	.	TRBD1	TGTGCCTGTTCGACAGGGACAAATCAGCCCCAGCATTTT	CACSTGTNQPQHF
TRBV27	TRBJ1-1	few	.	TGTGCCAGCGGAGCGGGAGGGCGAGGAACTGAAGCTTTCTTT	CASGAGGRGTEAFF
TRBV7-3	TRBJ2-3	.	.	TGTGCCAGCACTACAAACCAGGCAGATACGCAGTATTTT	CASTTNQADTQYF
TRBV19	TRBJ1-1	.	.	TGTGCCAGTAGATCGGGGTTTTTGGGAGCTTTCTTT	CASRSGFLGAFF
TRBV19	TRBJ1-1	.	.	TGTGCCAGCCGACGAGGAACTGAAGCTTTCTTT	CASRRGTEAFF
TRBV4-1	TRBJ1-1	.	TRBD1	TGCGCCAGCAGCCCGCAGGGGGCTAGGACTGAAGCTTTCTTT	CASSPQGARTEAFF
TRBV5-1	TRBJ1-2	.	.	TGCGCCAGCAGCTCCGACCCACAGCCTAACTATGGCTACACCTTC	CASSSDPQPNYGYTF
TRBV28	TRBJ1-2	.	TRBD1	TGTGCCAGCAGTCCCACCGACAGGGTCGGCTATGGCTACACCTTC	CASSPTDRVGYGYTF
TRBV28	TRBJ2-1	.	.	TGTGCCAGCAGCCCGGGTCGGGGTCGGTTCTTC	CASSPGRGRFF
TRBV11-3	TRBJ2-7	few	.	TGTGCCAGCAGCCCCGGACTGAGCGACGAGCAGTACTTC	CASSPGLSDEQYF
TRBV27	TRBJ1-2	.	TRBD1	TGTGCCAGCAGCCAGACAGGGGGCATAGCTAACTATGGCTACACCTTC	CASSQTGGIANYGYTF
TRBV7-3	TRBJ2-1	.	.	TGTGCCAGCAGCTTAAACCAGGGCTCCTACAATGAGCAGTTCTTC	CASSLNQGSYNEQFF
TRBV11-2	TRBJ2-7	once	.	TGTGCCAGCAGCCGAGGCGACGACGAAAAGTACTTC	CASSRGDDEKYF
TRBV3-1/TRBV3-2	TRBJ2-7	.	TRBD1	TGTGCCAGCAGCCTCAGGACAGGACGTTACGAGCAGTACTTC	CASSLRTGRYEQYF
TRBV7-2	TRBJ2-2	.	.	TGTGCCAGCAGCCCGCGGGAATCCCGGCACACCGGGGAGCTGTTTTTT	CASSPRESRHTGELFF